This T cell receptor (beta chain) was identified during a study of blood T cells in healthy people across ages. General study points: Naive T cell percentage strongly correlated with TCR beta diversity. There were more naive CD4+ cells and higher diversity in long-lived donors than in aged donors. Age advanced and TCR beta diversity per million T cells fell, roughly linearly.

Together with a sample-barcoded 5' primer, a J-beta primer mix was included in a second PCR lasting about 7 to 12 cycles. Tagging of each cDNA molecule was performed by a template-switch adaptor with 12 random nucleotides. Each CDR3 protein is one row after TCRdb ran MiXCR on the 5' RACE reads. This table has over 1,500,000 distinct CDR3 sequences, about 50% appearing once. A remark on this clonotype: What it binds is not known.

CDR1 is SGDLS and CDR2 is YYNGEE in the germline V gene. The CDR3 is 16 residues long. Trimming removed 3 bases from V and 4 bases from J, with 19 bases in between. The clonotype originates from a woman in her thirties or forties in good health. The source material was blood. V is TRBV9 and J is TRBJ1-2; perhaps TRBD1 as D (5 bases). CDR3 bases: TGTGCCAGCAGCGCCTGGGGGGGAAAGGGTGGCTATGGCTACACCTTC. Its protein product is CASSAWGGKGGYGYTF.